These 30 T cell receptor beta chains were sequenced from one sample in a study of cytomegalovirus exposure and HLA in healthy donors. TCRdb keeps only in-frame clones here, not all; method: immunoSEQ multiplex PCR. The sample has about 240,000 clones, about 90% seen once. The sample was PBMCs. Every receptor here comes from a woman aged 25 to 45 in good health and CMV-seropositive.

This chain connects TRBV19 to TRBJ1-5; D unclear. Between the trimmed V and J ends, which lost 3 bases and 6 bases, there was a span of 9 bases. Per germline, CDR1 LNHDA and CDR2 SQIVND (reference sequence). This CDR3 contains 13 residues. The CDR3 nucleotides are TGTGCCAGTAGTATCGGAGGGTTTCAGCCCCAGCATTTT. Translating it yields CASSIGGFQPQHF.

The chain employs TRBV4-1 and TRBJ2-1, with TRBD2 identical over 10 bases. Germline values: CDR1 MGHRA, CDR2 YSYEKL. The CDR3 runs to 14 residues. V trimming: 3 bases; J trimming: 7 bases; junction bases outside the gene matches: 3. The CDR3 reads CASSHSGGRNEQFF. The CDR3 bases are TGCGCCAGCAGCCATAGCGGGGGGCGGAATGAGCAGTTCTTC.

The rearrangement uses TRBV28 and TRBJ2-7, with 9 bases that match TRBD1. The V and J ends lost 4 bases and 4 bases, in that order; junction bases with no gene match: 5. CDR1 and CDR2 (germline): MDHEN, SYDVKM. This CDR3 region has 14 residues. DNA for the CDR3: TGTGCCAGCAGTTGGGACAGGGTAGGGTACGAGCAGTACTTC. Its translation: CASSWDRVGYEQYF.

CDR3: CASSEGVRETQYF. The CDR3 bases are TGTGCCAGCAGCGAAGGGGTGCGGGAGACCCAGTACTTC. The chain uses TRBV5-4 and TRBJ2-5, with D possibly matching TRBD1 (5 bases). The CDR3 is 13 residues long. Trimming cost V 4 bases and J 5 bases, with 12 bases left between them. The germline V gene has CDR1 SGHNT and CDR2 YYREEE (reference sequence).

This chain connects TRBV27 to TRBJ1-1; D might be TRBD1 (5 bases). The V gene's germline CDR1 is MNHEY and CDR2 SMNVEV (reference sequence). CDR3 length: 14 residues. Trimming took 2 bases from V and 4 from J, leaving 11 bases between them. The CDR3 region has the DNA TGTGCCAGCAGTTTAGTTGGCAGGGCCACTGAAGCTTTCTTT. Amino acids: CASSLVGRATEAFF.

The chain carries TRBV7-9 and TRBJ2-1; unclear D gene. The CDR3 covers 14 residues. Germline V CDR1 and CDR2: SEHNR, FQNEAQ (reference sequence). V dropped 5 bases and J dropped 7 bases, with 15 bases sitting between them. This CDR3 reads CASSPSAGWNEQFF. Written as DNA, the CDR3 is TGTGCCAGCAGCCCTTCCGCCGGTTGGAATGAGCAGTTCTTC. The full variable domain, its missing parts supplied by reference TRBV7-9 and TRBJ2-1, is DTGVSQNPRHKITKRGQNVTFRCDPISEHNRLYWYRQTLGQGPEFLTYFQNEAQLEKSRLLSDRFSAERPKGSFSTLEIQRTEQGDSAMYLCASSPSAGWNEQFFGPGTRLTVL.

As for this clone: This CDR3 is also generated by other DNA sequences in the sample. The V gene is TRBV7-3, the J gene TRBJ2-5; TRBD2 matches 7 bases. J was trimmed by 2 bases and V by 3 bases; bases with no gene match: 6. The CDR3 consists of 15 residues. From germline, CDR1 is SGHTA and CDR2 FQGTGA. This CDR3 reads CASSLAGVEQETQYF. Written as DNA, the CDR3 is TGTGCCAGCAGCTTGGCGGGAGTAGAGCAAGAGACCCAGTACTTC.

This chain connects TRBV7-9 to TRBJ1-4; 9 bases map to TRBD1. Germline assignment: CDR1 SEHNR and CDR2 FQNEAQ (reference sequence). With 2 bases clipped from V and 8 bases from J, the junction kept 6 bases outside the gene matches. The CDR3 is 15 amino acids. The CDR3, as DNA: TGTGCCAGCAGCTTAATGTTGACAGGGGGAGAAAAACTGTTTTTT. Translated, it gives CASSLMLTGGEKLFF. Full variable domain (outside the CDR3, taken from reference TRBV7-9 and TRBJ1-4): DTGVSQNPRHKITKRGQNVTFRCDPISEHNRLYWYRQTLGQGPEFLTYFQNEAQLEKSRLLSDRFSAERPKGSFSTLEIQRTEQGDSAMYLCASSLMLTGGEKLFFGSGTQLSVL.

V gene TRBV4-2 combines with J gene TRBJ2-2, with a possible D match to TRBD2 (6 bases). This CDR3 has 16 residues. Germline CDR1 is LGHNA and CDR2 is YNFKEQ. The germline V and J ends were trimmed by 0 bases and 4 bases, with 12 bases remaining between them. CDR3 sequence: CASSQERRVRTGELFF. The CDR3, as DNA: TGTGCCAGCAGCCAAGAAAGGAGGGTTCGCACCGGGGAGCTGTTTTTT.

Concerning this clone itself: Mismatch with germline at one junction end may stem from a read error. In nucleotides, the CDR3 is TGTGCCAGCAGCTACTTAGCGGGAGGATCAGATACGCAGTATTTT. The encoded protein is CASSYLAGGSDTQYF. The J gene is TRBJ2-3, the V gene TRBV6-5, with 10 bases identical to TRBD2. The CDR3 is 15 residues long. Germline V CDR1 and CDR2: MNHEY, SVGAGI.

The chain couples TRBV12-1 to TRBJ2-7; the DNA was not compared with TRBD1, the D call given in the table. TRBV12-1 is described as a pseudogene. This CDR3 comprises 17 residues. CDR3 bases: TGTGCCAGCAGCTCGCCGGGGACAGGGGTATTGCCCTACGAGCAGTACTTC. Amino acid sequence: CASSSPGTGVLPYEQYF.

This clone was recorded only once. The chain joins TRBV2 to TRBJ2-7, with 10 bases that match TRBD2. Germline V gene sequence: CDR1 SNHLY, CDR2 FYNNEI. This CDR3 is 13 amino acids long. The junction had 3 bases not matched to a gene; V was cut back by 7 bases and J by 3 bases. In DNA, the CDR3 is TGTGCCAGCACACCTAGCGGGGGCTACGAGCAGTACTTC. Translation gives CASTPSGGYEQYF.

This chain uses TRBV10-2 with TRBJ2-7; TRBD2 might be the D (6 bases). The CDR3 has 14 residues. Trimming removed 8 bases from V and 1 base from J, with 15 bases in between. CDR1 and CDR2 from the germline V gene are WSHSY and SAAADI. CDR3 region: CASQLTGGSYEQYF. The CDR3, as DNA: TGCGCCAGCCAACTCACTGGGGGGTCCTACGAGCAGTACTTC.

The chain's CDR3 is CASSVGARAYF. The CDR3, as DNA: TGTGCCAGCAGTGTCGGTGCCAGGGCGTACTTC. V gene TRBV2 combines with J gene TRBJ2-7, with D possibly matching TRBD1 (5 bases). The CDR3 runs 11 residues. V shed 4 bases and J shed 12 bases, with 13 bases lying between them. Germline CDR1 and CDR2: SNHLY and FYNNEI.

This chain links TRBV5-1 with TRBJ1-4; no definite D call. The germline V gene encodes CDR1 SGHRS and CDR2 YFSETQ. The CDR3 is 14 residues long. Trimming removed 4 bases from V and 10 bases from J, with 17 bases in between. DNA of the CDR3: TGCGCCAGCAGCAAGCTGGGCCTTTTCGGAAAACTGTTTTTT. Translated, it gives CASSKLGLFGKLFF.

As DNA, the CDR3 is TGTGCCAGCAGCTTGGAGGGAGGGGCGTACAATGAGCAGTTCTTC. Amino acid sequence: CASSLEGGAYNEQFF. The chain uses TRBV5-6 and TRBJ2-1, with 7 bases matching TRBD2. The length of the CDR3 is 15 residues. The V and J ends lost 0 bases and 4 bases, in that order; junction bases with no gene match: 4. Germline CDR1 and CDR2: SGHDT and YYEEEE.

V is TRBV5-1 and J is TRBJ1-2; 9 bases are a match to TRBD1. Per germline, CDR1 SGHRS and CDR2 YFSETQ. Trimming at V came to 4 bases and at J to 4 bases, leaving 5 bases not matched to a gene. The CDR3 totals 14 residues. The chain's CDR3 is CASSTTGGVYGYTF. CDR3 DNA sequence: TGCGCCAGCAGCACGACAGGGGGGGTCTATGGCTACACCTTC.

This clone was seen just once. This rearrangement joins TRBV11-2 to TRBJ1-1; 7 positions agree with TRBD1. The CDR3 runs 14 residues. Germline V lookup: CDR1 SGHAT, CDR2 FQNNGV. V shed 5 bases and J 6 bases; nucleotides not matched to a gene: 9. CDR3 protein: CASSTPRGRPEAFF. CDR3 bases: TGTGCCAGCAGCACCCCCAGGGGGAGGCCTGAAGCTTTCTTT.

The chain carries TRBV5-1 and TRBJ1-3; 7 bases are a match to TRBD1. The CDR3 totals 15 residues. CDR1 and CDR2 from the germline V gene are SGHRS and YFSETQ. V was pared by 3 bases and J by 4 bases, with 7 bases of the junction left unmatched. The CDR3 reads CASSSTGAGGNTIYF. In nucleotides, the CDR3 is TGCGCCAGCAGCTCCACAGGGGCGGGCGGAAACACCATATATTTT.

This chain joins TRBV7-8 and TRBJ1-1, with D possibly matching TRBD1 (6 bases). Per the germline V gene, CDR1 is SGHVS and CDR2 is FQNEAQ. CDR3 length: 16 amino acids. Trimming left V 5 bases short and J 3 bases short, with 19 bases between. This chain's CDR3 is CASSPHARTAYTEAFF. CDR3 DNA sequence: TGTGCCAGCAGCCCCCACGCAAGGACAGCATACACTGAAGCTTTCTTT.

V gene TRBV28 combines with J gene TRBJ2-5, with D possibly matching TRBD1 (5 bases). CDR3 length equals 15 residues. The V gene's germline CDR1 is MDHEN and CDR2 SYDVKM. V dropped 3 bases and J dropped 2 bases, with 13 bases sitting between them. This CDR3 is CASSLSRGFQETQYF. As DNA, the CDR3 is TGTGCCAGCAGTTTGTCAAGGGGATTTCAAGAGACCCAGTACTTC.

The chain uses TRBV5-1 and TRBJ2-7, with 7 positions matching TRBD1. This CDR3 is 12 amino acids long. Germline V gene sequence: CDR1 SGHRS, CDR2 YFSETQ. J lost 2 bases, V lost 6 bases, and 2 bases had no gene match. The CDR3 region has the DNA TGCGCCAGCACCGGACAGGCCTACGAGCAGTACTTC. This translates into CASTGQAYEQYF.

CDR3 region: CASSDPSGRAYNEQFF. Here the CDR3 DNA reads TGTGCCAGCAGTGATCCTAGCGGGAGGGCCTACAATGAGCAGTTCTTC. V gene TRBV6-1 combines with J gene TRBJ2-1, with 12 bases identical to TRBD2. V was pared by 3 bases and J by 2 bases, with 2 bases of the junction left unmatched. Germline-derived CDR1 and CDR2 are MNHNS and SASEGT. This CDR3 contains 16 residues.

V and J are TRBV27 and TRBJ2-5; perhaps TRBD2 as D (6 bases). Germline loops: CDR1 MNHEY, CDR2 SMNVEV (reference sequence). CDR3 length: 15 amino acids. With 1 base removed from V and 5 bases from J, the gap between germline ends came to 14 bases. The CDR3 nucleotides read TGTGCCAGCAGTTTATGGAGGGGACCCGCCGAGACCCAGTACTTC. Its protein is CASSLWRGPAETQYF.

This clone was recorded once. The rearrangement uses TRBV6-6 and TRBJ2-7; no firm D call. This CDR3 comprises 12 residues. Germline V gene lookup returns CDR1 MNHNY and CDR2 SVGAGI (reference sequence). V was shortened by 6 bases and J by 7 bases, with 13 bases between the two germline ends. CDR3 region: CASSQRTWEQYF. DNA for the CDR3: TGTGCCAGCAGCCAGCGAACTTGGGAGCAGTACTTC.

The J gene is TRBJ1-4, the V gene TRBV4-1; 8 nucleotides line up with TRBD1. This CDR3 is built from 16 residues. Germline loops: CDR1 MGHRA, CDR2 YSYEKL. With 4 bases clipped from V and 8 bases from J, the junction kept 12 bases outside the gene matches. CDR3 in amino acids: CASSLHPGTGDEKLFF. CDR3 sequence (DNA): TGCGCCAGCAGCCTCCACCCCGGGACAGGTGACGAAAAACTGTTTTTT.

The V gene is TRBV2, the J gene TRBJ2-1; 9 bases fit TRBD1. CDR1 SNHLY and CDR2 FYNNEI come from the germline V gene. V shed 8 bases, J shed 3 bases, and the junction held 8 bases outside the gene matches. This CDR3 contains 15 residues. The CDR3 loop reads CASVSGTGLYNEQFF. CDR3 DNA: TGTGCCAGCGTATCCGGGACAGGGCTCTACAATGAGCAGTTCTTC.

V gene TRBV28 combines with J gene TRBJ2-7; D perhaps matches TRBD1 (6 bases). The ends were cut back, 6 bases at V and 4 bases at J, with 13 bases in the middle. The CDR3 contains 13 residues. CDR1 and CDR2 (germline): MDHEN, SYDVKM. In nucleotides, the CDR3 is TGTGCCAGCAGCATCGACAGGAGGTACGAGCAGTACTTC. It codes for CASSIDRRYEQYF.

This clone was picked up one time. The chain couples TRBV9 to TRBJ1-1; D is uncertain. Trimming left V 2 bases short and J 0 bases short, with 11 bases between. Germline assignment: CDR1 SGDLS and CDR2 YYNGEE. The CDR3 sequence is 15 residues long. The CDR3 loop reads CASSVLQNMNTEAFF. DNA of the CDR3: TGTGCCAGCAGCGTTCTTCAGAACATGAACACTGAAGCTTTCTTT.

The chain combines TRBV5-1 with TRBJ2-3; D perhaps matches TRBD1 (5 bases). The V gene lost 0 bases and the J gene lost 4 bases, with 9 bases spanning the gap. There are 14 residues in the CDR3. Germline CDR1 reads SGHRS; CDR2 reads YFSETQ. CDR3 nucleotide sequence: TGCGCCAGCAGCTTGGGAACAGGTTCAGATACGCAGTATTTT. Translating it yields CASSLGTGSDTQYF.